A single sample is the source of the 14 T cell receptor beta chains below, sequenced in a study of T cells in women clearing cervical HPV infection (dated by TCRdb to the late 2010s). To prepare the library, the immunoSEQ multiplex PCR assay was applied. TCRdb took over this immuneACCESS table, retaining in-frame rearrangements with V and J assigned. Such tables are incomplete; in checked studies, under half of the missing clones stem from an unresolved V gene, and the remainder is unexplained. This sample's table has entries for roughly 40,000 clones. The leading ten clones occupy approximately 1.2% of the sample. The sample consisted of blood buffy coat. These receptors were obtained from a woman aged 18-70 years with a cervical HPV16 infection that either progressed to CIN3+ or cleared (not recorded which).

In the case of this clone: Coverage ceases 3 residues before the CDR3 finishes, and the germline J gene fills in the end. This chain connects TRBV9 to TRBJ2-3, with 7 bases aligning to TRBD1. The CDR3 consists of 16 residues. Germline V gene data show CDR1 as SGDLS and CDR2 as YYNGEE. V lost 0 bases, J lost 2 bases, and 6 bases stayed unmatched. The CDR3 here is CASSVETGIFTDTQYF. Incomplete CDR3 DNA: TGTGCCAGCAGCGTAGAGACAGGGATTTTCACAGATACG.

A word on this clone: The read ends 3 residues before the CDR3 terminus; that terminus is restored from the germline J gene. The V and J genes are TRBV20-1 and TRBJ1-2; D is ambiguous. The CDR3 has 14 residues. Trimming removed 2 bases from V and 0 bases from J, with 10 bases in between. Germline V gene sequence: CDR1 DFQATT, CDR2 SNEGSKA (reference sequence). The CDR3 sequence: CSARYTETNYGYTF. The CDR3 DNA, read in part, is TGCAGTGCTAGATATACAGAAACTAACTATGGC.

About this clone: The read gets to within 3 residues of the CDR3 end, and the germline J gene fills in the rest. The chain has TRBV12-3 or TRBV12-4 and TRBJ2-2; 9 nucleotides match TRBD2. V shed 3 bases and J 9 bases; nucleotides not matched to a gene: 8. This CDR3 has 15 residues. The covered CDR3 bases are TGTGCCAGCAGTTTGATTAGCGGGAGCGTAAGGGAG. Translated, it gives CASSLISGSVRE. The full-length CDR3 reads as CASSLISGSVRELFF.

Concerning this clone: The observed sequence ends 3 residues before the CDR3 terminus, with the missing tail filled in from the germline J gene. This chain connects TRBV20-1 to TRBJ2-5; the D is unclear. Deletions cut 5 bases from V and 4 bases from J, with 20 bases between. This CDR3 is built from 15 residues. Per the germline V gene, CDR1 is DFQATT and CDR2 is SNEGSKA (reference sequence). The part of the CDR3 DNA that was read is TGCAGTGCTGCCCGGGTTAATGAGGTGGGAGAGACC. It is translated as CSAARVNEVGET. The CDR3 in full is CSAARVNEVGETQYF.

A remark on this clone: With the read ending 3 residues before the CDR3 end, the germline J gene is used to fill in that end. The chain uses TRBV19 and TRBJ2-7; D possibly corresponds to TRBD1 (6 bases). The CDR3 contains 15 residues. V was clipped by 1 base and J by 5 bases, with 15 bases between them. Germline CDR1 is LNHDA and CDR2 is SQIVND (reference sequence). The CDR3 loop is CASSIGQGNLNEQYF. CDR3 bases read: TGTGCCAGTAGTATAGGGCAGGGGAATTTGAACGAG.

The CDR3 loop reads CASSFRVDRNQPQHF. The sequenced part of the CDR3 DNA is TGTGCCAGTAGTTTCAGGGTAGATCGCAATCAGCCC. V usage is TRBV19 and J usage is TRBJ1-5; D might be TRBD1 (5 bases). The read comes to an end 3 residues before the CDR3 does, leaving the germline J gene to fill in the end. The CDR3 length is 15 residues. Germline V CDR1 and CDR2: LNHDA, SQIVND (reference sequence). Trimming pared 5 bases from V and 2 bases from J, leaving 13 bases between.

To note about this clone: The sequenced fragment ends 3 residues before the CDR3 boundary, so the rest is inferred from the germline J gene. The V and J genes are TRBV6-2 or TRBV6-3 and TRBJ2-1; 11 nucleotides match TRBD2. The CDR3 length is 17 residues. Germline V gives CDR1 MNHEY, CDR2 SVGEGT. The V segment lost 4 bases and the J segment 2 bases; nucleotides outside the gene matches: 7. CDR3 residues: CASSSGTSGETYNEQFF. CDR3 bases read: TGTGCCAGCAGTTCTGGGACTAGCGGCGAAACCTACAATGAG.

Turning to this clone: The read terminates 3 residues ahead of where the CDR3 ends, so the germline J gene completes it. The V call is TRBV4-2, the J call TRBJ2-7; TRBD1 is a possible D gene (6 bases). Trimming stripped 3 bases from V and 0 bases from J, with 15 bases between. Germline V gene data show CDR1 as LGHNA and CDR2 as YNFKEQ. The CDR3 runs 16 residues. The part of the CDR3 DNA that was read is TGTGCCAGCAGCCAGACCCTGGGGGCTGACTCCTACGAG. It specifies CASSQTLGADSYE. The CDR3 reads in full as CASSQTLGADSYEQYF.

To note about this clone: The read ends 3 residues before the CDR3 terminus; that terminus is restored from the germline J gene. The chain combines TRBV10-3 with TRBJ2-1; 8 positions agree with TRBD2. J gave up 4 bases and V 3 bases, and 5 bases lay outside the gene matches. The CDR3 extends over 15 amino acids. CDR1 and CDR2 from the germline V gene are ENHRY and SYGVKD. The CDR3 region is CAISEKAGVYNEQFF. Partial CDR3 DNA: TGTGCCATCAGTGAAAAAGCGGGAGTTTACAATGAG.

CDR3 sequence reads: CASSLGTANTGELFF. The CDR3 DNA, read in part, is TGTGCCAGCAGCTTAGGGACAGCGAACACCGGGGAG. This chain links TRBV7-6 with TRBJ2-2; the D gene is possibly TRBD1 (6 bases). The CDR3 end is not reached by the read, which stops 3 residues before it; the germline J gene fills it in. Trimming removed 1 base from V and 0 bases from J, with 6 bases in between. This CDR3 region has 15 residues. Germline V CDR1 and CDR2: SGHVS, FNYEAQ.

Incomplete CDR3 DNA: TGCGCCAGCAGGCCTCGGTCTAGCGGGTATGAGACC. This encodes CASRPRSSGYET. The whole CDR3 region reads CASRPRSSGYETQYF. The V call is TRBV5-1, the J call TRBJ2-5; 8 nucleotides agree with TRBD2. The CDR3 end lies 3 residues beyond the end of the read and is filled in from the germline J gene. Germline V CDR1 and CDR2: SGHRS, YFSETQ. V dropped 5 bases and J dropped 5; count of bases not matched to a gene: 11. This CDR3 spans 15 amino acids.

Points on this clone: The DNA ends 3 residues before the CDR3 does, and the rest of the CDR3 is filled in from the germline J gene. The rearrangement links TRBV10-1 to TRBJ2-5; D possibly corresponds to TRBD2 (5 bases). Germline lookup yields CDR1 WNHNN and CDR2 SYGVQD (reference sequence). CDR3 length equals 17 residues. V lost 0 bases to trimming and J lost 1 base, with 15 bases between them. The CDR3 DNA, read in part, is TGCGCCAGCAGTGAGTCGCGGCCTGAAGGAGGCCAAGAGACC. This translates into CASSESRPEGGQET. Given in full, the CDR3 is CASSESRPEGGQETQYF.

For this clone: The observed sequence ends 3 residues before the CDR3 terminus, with the missing tail filled in from the germline J gene. This chain uses TRBV11-1 with TRBJ1-2; the D is unclear. CDR3 length equals 13 residues. The germline CDR1 and CDR2 sequences are SGHAT and FQDESV (reference sequence). Trimming cost V 1 base and J 2 bases, with 5 bases left between them. The sequenced part of the CDR3 DNA is TGTGCCAGCAGCTTAGGGCAAAACTATGGC. Translation: CASSLGQNYG. The whole CDR3 sequence reads CASSLGQNYGYTF.

Points on this clone: Read data end 3 residues before the CDR3 end; the end is taken from the germline J gene. This chain connects TRBV6-2 or TRBV6-3 to TRBJ1-2; TRBD1 matches at 7 bases. This CDR3 is built from 16 residues. Germline V gives CDR1 MNHEY, CDR2 SVGEGT. V was pared by 6 bases and J by 1 base, with 11 bases of the junction left unmatched. The part of the CDR3 DNA that was read is TGTGCCAGCAGCAGGGACAGCCAGAGAATTAACTATGGC. Protein product: CASSRDSQRINYG. The entire CDR3 protein reads CASSRDSQRINYGYTF.